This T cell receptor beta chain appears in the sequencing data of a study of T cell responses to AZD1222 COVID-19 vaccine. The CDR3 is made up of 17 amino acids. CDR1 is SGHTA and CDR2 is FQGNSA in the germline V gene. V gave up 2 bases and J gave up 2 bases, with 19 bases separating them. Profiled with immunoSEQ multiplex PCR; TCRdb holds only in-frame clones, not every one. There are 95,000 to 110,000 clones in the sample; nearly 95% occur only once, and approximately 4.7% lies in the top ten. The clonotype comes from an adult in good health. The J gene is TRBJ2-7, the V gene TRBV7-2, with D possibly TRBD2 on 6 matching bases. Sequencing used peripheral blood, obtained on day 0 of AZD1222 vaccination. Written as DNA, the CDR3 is TGTGCCAGCAGCTTAAACGGCCCTAGCGACCAAACCTACGAGCAGTACTTC. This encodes CASSLNGPSDQTYEQYF.